The rows below give T cell receptor beta chains drawn from one sample of a study of blood T cell repertoires in COVID-19. TCRdb keeps only in-frame clones here, not all; method: immunoSEQ multiplex PCR. The sample lists a few hundred thousand clones, under 90% occurring once. Material: peripheral blood. The receptors were sampled from a woman aged 18 to 35 with acute or convalescent COVID-19. Each CDR3 is given without its conserved first and last residue. D genes are given only for firm matches.

d_gene	v_gene	j_gene	CDR3aa
-	TRBV19	TRBJ1-1	ASRVGGTFSAF
-	TRBV2	TRBJ2-1	ASTRTRDNEQF
-	TRBV6-5	TRBJ2-3	ASSLQGRGDTQY
TRBD2	TRBV15	TRBJ2-5	ATSRAEGGRETQY
-	TRBV29-1	TRBJ2-7	SVEVGGSRGLEQY
TRBD1	TRBV28	TRBJ1-1	ASSWTGGAF
-	TRBV19	TRBJ2-7	ASKEVAHTPLEQY
TRBD2	TRBV3-1/TRBV3-2	TRBJ2-7	ASSPRFEASGRVYEQY
-	TRBV3-1/TRBV3-2	TRBJ1-6	ASSQRHGNSPLH
-	TRBV15	TRBJ2-5	ATSRETRRGGQETQY
TRBD2	TRBV15	TRBJ2-1	ATSRAGGGGGRNEQF
TRBD2	TRBV5-1	TRBJ2-1	ASSPPLAERENYNEQF
TRBD1	TRBV18	TRBJ1-2	ASSPRQGPGFIGGYT
-	TRBV2	TRBJ1-6	ASSTGPGIYMDSPLH
TRBD2	TRBV9	TRBJ2-7	ASSASGRGYEQY
TRBD1	TRBV10-3	TRBJ2-3	AISPLGTGVPSTDTQY
TRBD2	TRBV4-1	TRBJ2-3	ASSQNSGSSTDTQY
TRBD1	TRBV7-8	TRBJ1-2	ASSLSFSGGDYLDGYT
TRBD2	TRBV9	TRBJ2-1	ASSAYSGIVNEQF
-	TRBV6-1	TRBJ1-2	ASSEVRYGYT
-	TRBV27	TRBJ2-2	ASSYLGRELF
TRBD1	TRBV15	TRBJ1-4	ATSSRTGFEKLF
TRBD2	TRBV11-3	TRBJ2-1	ASSLVDLADNEQF
-	TRBV10-2	TRBJ2-7	ASSARDTLTYEQY
-	TRBV7-9	TRBJ1-5	ASSLQGNQPQH
-	TRBV7-9	TRBJ2-3	ASSPGIVVTDTQY
-	TRBV7-7	TRBJ2-5	ASSLGGHETQY
-	TRBV5-1	TRBJ1-4	ASSLDRANEKLF
TRBD2	TRBV13	TRBJ2-1	ASSSALAGEYNEQF
-	TRBV19	TRBJ1-1	ASSMEGLTEAF
TRBD2	TRBV24-1	TRBJ2-3	ATSDAGLATDTQY
-	TRBV4-3	TRBJ2-3	ASSQETTGSRVDTQY
TRBD1	TRBV28	TRBJ1-2	ASSPPGQYGYT
-	TRBV6-5	TRBJ1-1	ASSPSSGDTEAF
TRBD1	TRBV7-2	TRBJ1-3	ASSPGTAGNTIY
TRBD1	TRBV18	TRBJ1-1	ASSRDRGNTEAF
-	TRBV7-8	TRBJ1-5	ASSLARGHNQPQH
TRBD1	TRBV4-3	TRBJ2-2	ASSPWTGEGGELF
-	TRBV7-2	TRBJ2-3	ASSLAYTDTQY
TRBD2	TRBV18	TRBJ2-3	ASSPQVAGGTDTQY
-	TRBV2	TRBJ1-2	ASRPQQGPNYGYT
TRBD1	TRBV6-6	TRBJ1-3	ASSYGQGISGNTIY
TRBD2	TRBV19	TRBJ2-5	ASSTGRLAGQETQY
TRBD1	TRBV6-1	TRBJ1-2	ASSDLRGGQGAFGYT
-	TRBV4-1	TRBJ1-1	ASSQDERRTLTAEAF
-	TRBV28	TRBJ1-4	ASSPGGSREKLF
-	TRBV19	TRBJ2-1	ASSRGGDYNEQF
-	TRBV7-8	TRBJ1-1	ASSVRRVRNTEAF
TRBD1	TRBV7-9	TRBJ1-2	ASSLGQNYGYT
-	TRBV11-2	TRBJ2-5	ASSPNAGAILQETQY
-	TRBV3-1/TRBV3-2	TRBJ1-2	ASSQAANYGYT
TRBD1	TRBV27	TRBJ1-1	ASSLTGDYTEAF
TRBD1	TRBV27	TRBJ2-5	ASSLLGQGETQY
-	TRBV27	TRBJ2-7	ASSFYPGGVYEQY
-	TRBV2	TRBJ2-1	ASSAGLGDEQF
-	TRBV4-3	TRBJ2-7	ASSQDRSTYEQY
-	TRBV6-5	TRBJ1-2	ASTDYGYT
-	TRBV7-7	TRBJ2-1	ASSLVPTDSYNEQF
TRBD1	TRBV19	TRBJ2-7	ASSLRQGTYEQY
-	TRBV6-2/TRBV6-3	TRBJ2-1	ASSPGPGVPEQF